This passage covers 27 T cell receptor beta chains from one sample sequenced in a study of blood T cell repertoires in COVID-19. Generated by immunoSEQ multiplex PCR, the TCRdb table keeps only in-frame clones and is missing some. The sample carries 150,000 to 180,000 clones, 91% recorded once. Source material: peripheral blood. These receptor sequences come from a man between 50 and 59 years old with acute or convalescent COVID-19.

The chain has TRBV5-5 and TRBJ2-3, with a possible D match to TRBD2 (5 bases). The CDR3 has 16 amino acids. Trimming cost V 0 bases and J 4 bases, with 15 bases left between them. Germline CDR1 reads SGHKS; CDR2 reads YYEKEE (reference sequence). This CDR3 reads CASSLAPGPGADTQYF. For the CDR3, the DNA is TGTGCCAGCAGCTTGGCCCCGGGTCCCGGGGCAGATACGCAGTATTTT.

This clone was counted once. This chain connects TRBV14 to TRBJ2-1; 13 positions agree with TRBD2. V lost 6 bases, J lost 6 bases, and 5 bases stayed unmatched. In germline, CDR1 is SGHDN, CDR2 FVKESK. The CDR3 is made up of 15 amino acids. The CDR3 coding sequence is TGTGCCAGCAGTCGACTAGCGGGAGGCGCCAATGAGCAGTTCTTC. It specifies CASSRLAGGANEQFF. The complete variable domain, with remaining parts taken from reference TRBV14 and TRBJ2-1, reads EAGVTQFPSHSVIEKGQTVTLRCDPISGHDNLYWYRRVMGKEIKFLLHFVKESKQDESGMPNNRFLAERTGGTYSTLKVQPAELEDSGVYFCASSRLAGGANEQFFGPGTRLTVL.

This clone was seen only once. The rearrangement uses TRBV21-1 and TRBJ2-5; the D call of TRBD2 is as the table states it, not checked on the DNA. TRBV21-1 is recorded as a pseudogene. The CDR3 covers 17 residues. For the CDR3, the DNA is TGTGCCAGCAGCAAACCTTACTGCGGGGGGCCATGGGAGACCCAGTACTTC. Its protein product is CASSKPYCGGPWETQYF.

This clone was counted a few times. The genes are TRBV2 and TRBJ1-1, with 7 positions matching TRBD1. In germline, CDR1 is SNHLY, CDR2 FYNNEI. V trimming: 6 bases; J trimming: 4 bases; junction bases outside the gene matches: 2. The CDR3 sequence is 12 residues long. The CDR3 loop is CASRTGITEAFF. The CDR3 region has the DNA TGTGCCAGCAGGACAGGGATCACTGAAGCTTTCTTT.

This chain joins TRBV19 and TRBJ1-6, with D maybe TRBD1 (5 bases). V lost 10 bases to trimming and J lost 7 bases, with 20 bases between them. This CDR3 has 15 residues. Per germline, CDR1 LNHDA and CDR2 SQIVND (reference sequence). CDR3 DNA: TGTGCCACCTCGTGGCAGGGAAGAGAAAATTCACCCCTCCACTTT. Residues: CATSWQGRENSPLHF. Supplemented by reference TRBV19 and TRBJ1-6, the full variable domain reads DGGITQSPKYLFRKEGQNVTLSCEQNLNHDAMYWYRQDPGQGLRLIYYSQIVNDFQKGDIAEGYSVSREKKESFPLTVTSAQKNPTAFYLCATSWQGRENSPLHFGNGTRLTVT.

The chain has TRBV5-4 and TRBJ1-1; no clear D. This CDR3 region has 14 residues. CDR1 is SGHNT, CDR2 YYREEE, per germline (reference sequence). Deletions cut 4 bases from V and 5 bases from J, with 15 bases between. This chain's CDR3 is CASSPLWEATEAFF. The CDR3 bases are TGTGCCAGCAGCCCCCTATGGGAGGCGACTGAAGCTTTCTTT.

J is TRBJ2-7 and V is TRBV18; 9 nucleotides line up with TRBD1. The V gene end was trimmed by 0 bases and the J gene end by 4 bases; junction bases not matched to a gene: 4. This CDR3 comprises 15 residues. Germline CDR1 and CDR2: KGHSH and LQKENI. Here the CDR3 reads CASSPPGTGKYEQYF. Here the CDR3 DNA reads TGTGCCAGCTCACCACCCGGGACAGGGAAGTACGAGCAGTACTTC.

The chain uses TRBV6-4 and TRBJ1-5; weak D call: TRBD1 (6 bases). Germline V gene sequence: CDR1 MRHNA, CDR2 SNTAGT. The CDR3 has 17 residues. With 4 bases removed from V and 0 bases from J, the gap between germline ends came to 16 bases. This CDR3 is CASSGPPGHNSNQPQHF. The CDR3 DNA follows: TGTGCCAGCAGTGGCCCCCCGGGACACAATAGCAATCAGCCCCAGCATTTT.

The chain combines TRBV7-2 with TRBJ2-2; TRBD1 might be the D (6 bases). The germline gives CDR1 SGHTA, CDR2 FQGNSA. The CDR3 contains 15 residues. Trimming took 5 bases from V and 1 from J, leaving 11 bases between them. The CDR3 spells CASSLTGQNTGELFF. The CDR3 region has the DNA TGTGCCAGCAGCCTCACAGGGCAGAACACCGGGGAGCTGTTTTTT.

The CDR3 sequence is CASRPAGARRANYGYTF. The CDR3, as DNA: TGTGCCAGCCGCCCCGCTGGGGCGCGGAGAGCTAACTATGGCTACACCTTC. V and J are TRBV6-2 or TRBV6-3 and TRBJ1-2, with D tentatively TRBD1 (5 bases). In germline, CDR1 is MNHEY, CDR2 SVGEGT. The CDR3 covers 17 residues. Between the trimmed V and J ends, which lost 8 bases and 0 bases, there was a span of 22 bases.

V usage is TRBV3-1 (or the pseudogene TRBV3-2) and J usage is TRBJ1-1; unclear D gene. The ends were cut back, 4 bases at V and 5 bases at J, with 11 bases in the middle. CDR3 length equals 13 residues. Germline CDR1 reads LGHDT; CDR2 reads YNNKEL (reference sequence). CDR3 sequence (DNA): TGTGCCAGCAGCCTTATCTCGGGGACTGAAGCTTTCTTT. This sequence encodes CASSLISGTEAFF.

CDR3 sequence: CASSLGQIYGYTF. Written as DNA, the CDR3 is TGTGCCAGCAGCTTAGGGCAGATCTATGGCTACACCTTC. V gene TRBV7-2 combines with J gene TRBJ1-2; D gene unclear. Germline V gives CDR1 SGHTA, CDR2 FQGNSA. CDR3 length equals 13 residues. The V end was cut by 1 base, the J end by 4 bases, with 7 bases between.

The V and J genes are TRBV5-1 and TRBJ1-3; TRBD1 agrees at 7 bases. Germline V CDR1 and CDR2: SGHRS, YFSETQ. J gave up 3 bases and V 6 bases, and 18 bases lay outside the gene matches. This CDR3 region has 18 residues. The CDR3 here is CASKGSPTGSSGGNTIYF. The CDR3, as DNA: TGCGCCAGCAAGGGGTCCCCGACAGGGTCCTCGGGTGGAAACACCATATATTTT.

The J gene is TRBJ1-1, the V gene TRBV25-1; the match to TRBD1 covers 10 bases. The V segment lost 5 bases and the J segment 6 bases; nucleotides outside the gene matches: 3. There are 13 residues in the CDR3. The V gene's germline CDR1 is MGHDK and CDR2 SYGVNS. The CDR3 region is CASSWTGGAEAFF. The CDR3 region has the DNA TGTGCCAGCAGTTGGACAGGGGGGGCTGAAGCTTTCTTT.

This clone was recorded once. The chain couples TRBV5-4 to TRBJ2-5; 8 nucleotides agree with TRBD2. The length of the CDR3 is 16 residues. Germline V gene data show CDR1 as SGHNT and CDR2 as YYREEE (reference sequence). The J segment lost 4 bases and the V segment lost 0 bases, leaving 8 bases of the junction unmatched. CDR3 loop: CASSLDGAGGGETQYF. The CDR3 region has the DNA TGTGCCAGCAGCTTGGATGGGGCGGGAGGAGGAGAGACCCAGTACTTC.

V and J are TRBV4-1 and TRBJ2-7; TRBD2 matches 9 bases. CDR3 size: 14 residues. Germline V gene lookup returns CDR1 MGHRA and CDR2 YSYEKL. Trimming took 4 bases from V and 3 from J; bases not matched to a gene: 4. CDR3 protein: CASSPSGKNYEQYF. The CDR3 region has the DNA TGCGCCAGCAGCCCTAGCGGGAAAAACTACGAGCAGTACTTC.

The genes are TRBV29-1 and TRBJ2-1; 8 nucleotides align to TRBD1. This CDR3 has 16 amino acids. With 4 bases clipped from V and 2 bases from J, the junction kept 10 bases outside the gene matches. The germline V gene encodes CDR1 SQVTM and CDR2 ANQGSEA. The CDR3 sequence is CSVGSSQGAAYNEQFF. The CDR3 nucleotides read TGCAGCGTTGGATCATCCCAGGGGGCTGCCTACAATGAGCAGTTCTTC.

The rearrangement joins TRBV28 to TRBJ1-3; D is unclear. Trimming cost V 1 base and J 2 bases, with 15 bases left between them. CDR3 length: 17 amino acids. The germline V gene has CDR1 MDHEN and CDR2 SYDVKM. The CDR3: CASSLSGLKAAGNTIYF. The CDR3 DNA reads TGTGCCAGCAGTTTATCGGGGTTAAAAGCAGCTGGAAACACCATATATTTT.

This chain joins TRBV19 and TRBJ2-1; a weak D match, TRBD1 (6 bases). V was shortened by 8 bases and J by 3 bases, with 14 bases between the two germline ends. Looked up from germline, CDR1 is LNHDA and CDR2 is SQIVND (reference sequence). CDR3 length equals 14 residues. CDR3 nucleotides: TGTGCCAGTGCCGGGACAAAAATCTACAATGAGCAGTTCTTC. It encodes CASAGTKIYNEQFF. The entire variable domain, with the rest obtained from reference TRBV19 and TRBJ2-1, is as follows: DGGITQSPKYLFRKEGQNVTLSCEQNLNHDAMYWYRQDPGQGLRLIYYSQIVNDFQKGDIAEGYSVSREKKESFPLTVTSAQKNPTAFYLCASAGTKIYNEQFFGPGTRLTVL.

There are a few counts of this clone. The chain links TRBV4-1 to TRBJ2-5; TRBD2 agrees at 11 bases. The length of the CDR3 is 17 residues. The V gene's germline CDR1 is MGHRA and CDR2 YSYEKL. The ends lost 0 bases at V and 6 bases at J; junction bases unmatched: 9. The chain's CDR3 is CASSQEATSGSLKTQYF. CDR3 nucleotide sequence: TGCGCCAGCAGCCAAGAAGCAACTAGCGGGAGCTTAAAGACCCAGTACTTC.

This sequence joins TRBV7-9 and TRBJ2-2, with D possibly matching TRBD2 (5 bases). Germline values: CDR1 SEHNR, CDR2 FQNEAQ (reference sequence). The length of the CDR3 is 14 residues. V shed 2 bases and J shed 5 bases, with 9 bases lying between them. The CDR3 bases are TGTGCCAGCAGCTTAAAGACGGGGACCGGGGAGCTGTTTTTT. It codes for CASSLKTGTGELFF.

The gene calls are TRBV29-1 and TRBJ2-1, with D perhaps TRBD1 (5 bases). The germline gives CDR1 SQVTM, CDR2 ANQGSEA. The CDR3 totals 13 residues. V lost 4 bases and J lost 4, with 11 bases in between. The CDR3 nucleotides are TGCAGCGTTGCCAGGGTAGGATACAATGAGCAGTTCTTC. Encoded protein: CSVARVGYNEQFF.

The V gene is TRBV5-6, the J gene TRBJ1-3; D call uncertain. V gave up 6 bases and J gave up 6 bases, with 19 bases separating them. The germline V gene has CDR1 SGHDT and CDR2 YYEEEE. This CDR3 region has 15 residues. The CDR3 DNA is TGTGCCAGCATGATGACCCCAGTCAGCGAAAACACCATATATTTT. Residues: CASMMTPVSENTIYF.

This rearrangement joins TRBV28 to TRBJ2-1; 7 bases agree with TRBD2. The CDR3 runs to 14 residues. Germline V CDR1 and CDR2: MDHEN, SYDVKM. J was trimmed by 9 bases and V by 6 bases; bases with no gene match: 11. In DNA, the CDR3 is TGTGCCAGCAGCAACCGCTTTACTAGCGTTGAGCAGTTCTTC. This sequence encodes CASSNRFTSVEQFF.

This rearrangement joins TRBV5-1 to TRBJ2-1; 10 nucleotides agree with TRBD2. Germline values: CDR1 SGHRS, CDR2 YFSETQ. With 7 bases clipped from V and 3 bases from J, the junction kept 4 bases outside the gene matches. The CDR3 is made up of 14 amino acids. The CDR3, as DNA: TGCGCCAGCGGCACTAGCGGGGTCTACAATGAGCAGTTCTTC. It yields the protein CASGTSGVYNEQFF.

The chain links TRBV6-5 to TRBJ2-1; D is unresolved. Germline CDR1 is MNHEY and CDR2 is SVGAGI. Trimming pared 7 bases from V and 6 bases from J, leaving 13 bases between. The CDR3 is made up of 13 amino acids. As DNA, the CDR3 is TGTGCCAGCATCTCACTTGAAGCCAATGAGCAGTTCTTC. This translates into CASISLEANEQFF.

This sequence joins TRBV3-1 (or the pseudogene TRBV3-2) and TRBJ1-2; 7 bases fit TRBD1. Germline V gene sequence: CDR1 LGHDT, CDR2 YNNKEL (reference sequence). Germline trimming cut 0 bases from V and 6 bases from J; bases unmatched to any gene: 7. The CDR3 loop spans 15 amino acids. The CDR3 DNA reads as TGTGCCAGCAGCCAAGATAGGCTTACAGGGGATGGCTACACCTTC. Translation gives CASSQDRLTGDGYTF.